The entry below describes one T cell receptor (beta chain). What it binds is unknown. The data stem from a study of T cell responses to AZD1222 COVID-19 vaccine. The study, taken as a whole, reports: Two doses of AZD1222 preceded a rise in Spike-specific TCR breadth and depth. Of the AZD1222 recipients, only 5 to 7 were seropositive at baseline.

TCRdb's copy holds only in-frame clones and misses some; the assay was immunoSEQ multiplex PCR. Counted here are about 180,000 clones, around 90% occurring once; the ten biggest clones make up approximately 26%. The sample here was peripheral blood, taken 28 days after the second AZD1222 dose. The TCR originated in an adult who received the AZD1222 COVID-19 vaccine.

The CDR3 region is CASSSAWGLNQPQHF. CDR3 nucleotide sequence: TGTGCCAGCAGTTCCGCGTGGGGGTTGAATCAGCCCCAGCATTTT. J is TRBJ1-5 and V is TRBV28; perhaps TRBD1 as D (5 bases). The germline V gene encodes CDR1 MDHEN and CDR2 SYDVKM. The CDR3 extends over 15 amino acids. V was clipped by 4 bases and J by 4 bases, with 14 bases between them. The full variable domain, its missing parts supplied by reference TRBV28 and TRBJ1-5, is DVKVTQSSRYLVKRTGEKVFLECVQDMDHENMFWYRQDPGLGLRLIYFSYDVKMKEKGDIPEGYSVSREKKERFSLILESASTNQTSMYLCASSSAWGLNQPQHFGDGTRLSIL.